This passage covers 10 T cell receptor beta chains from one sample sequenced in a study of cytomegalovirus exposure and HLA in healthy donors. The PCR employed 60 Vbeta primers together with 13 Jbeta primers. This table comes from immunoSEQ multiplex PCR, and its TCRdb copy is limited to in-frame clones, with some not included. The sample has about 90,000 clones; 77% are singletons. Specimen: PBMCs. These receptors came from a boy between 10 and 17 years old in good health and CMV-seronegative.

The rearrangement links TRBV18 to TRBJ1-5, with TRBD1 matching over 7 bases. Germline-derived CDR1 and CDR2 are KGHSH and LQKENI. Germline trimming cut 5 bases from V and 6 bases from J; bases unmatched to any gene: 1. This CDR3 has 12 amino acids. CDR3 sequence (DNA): TGTGCCAGCTCATCAGGGGGTCAGCCCCAGCATTTT. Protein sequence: CASSSGGQPQHF.

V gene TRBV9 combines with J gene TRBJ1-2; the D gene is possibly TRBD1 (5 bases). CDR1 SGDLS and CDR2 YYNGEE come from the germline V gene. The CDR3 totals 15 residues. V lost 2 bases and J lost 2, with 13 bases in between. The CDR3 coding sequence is TGTGCCAGCAGCGTCCAGGGAAACGTAAACTATGGCTACACCTTC. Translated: CASSVQGNVNYGYTF.

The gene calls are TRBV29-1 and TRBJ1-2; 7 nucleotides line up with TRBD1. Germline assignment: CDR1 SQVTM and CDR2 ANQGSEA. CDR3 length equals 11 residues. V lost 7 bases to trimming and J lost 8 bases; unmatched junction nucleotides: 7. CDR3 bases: TGCAGCGCCGAGGACAGGCTCGGCTACACCTTC. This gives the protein CSAEDRLGYTF. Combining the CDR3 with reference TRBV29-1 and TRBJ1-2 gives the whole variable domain SAVISQKPSRDICQRGTSLTIQCQVDSQVTMMFWYRQQPGQSLTLIATANQGSEATYESGFVIDKFPISRPNLTFSTLTVSNMSPEDSSIYLCSAEDRLGYTFGSGTRLTVV.

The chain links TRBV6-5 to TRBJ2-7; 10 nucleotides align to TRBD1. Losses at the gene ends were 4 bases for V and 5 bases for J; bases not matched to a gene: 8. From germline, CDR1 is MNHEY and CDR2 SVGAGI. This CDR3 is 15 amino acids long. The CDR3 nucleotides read TGTGCCAGCAGTTCACGACGACAGGGGGCCCACGAGCAGTACTTC. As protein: CASSSRRQGAHEQYF.

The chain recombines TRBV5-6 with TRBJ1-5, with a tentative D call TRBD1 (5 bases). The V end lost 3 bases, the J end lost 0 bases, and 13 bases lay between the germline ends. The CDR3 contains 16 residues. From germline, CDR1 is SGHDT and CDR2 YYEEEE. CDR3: CASSSSTDYSNQPQHF. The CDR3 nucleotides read TGTGCCAGCAGCTCGTCGACAGATTATAGCAATCAGCCCCAGCATTTT.

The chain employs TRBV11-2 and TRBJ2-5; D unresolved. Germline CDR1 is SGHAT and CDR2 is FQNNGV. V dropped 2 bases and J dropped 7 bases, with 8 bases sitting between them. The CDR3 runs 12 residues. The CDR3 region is CASSLIESTQYF. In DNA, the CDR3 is TGTGCCAGCAGCTTAATCGAGTCGACCCAGTACTTC.

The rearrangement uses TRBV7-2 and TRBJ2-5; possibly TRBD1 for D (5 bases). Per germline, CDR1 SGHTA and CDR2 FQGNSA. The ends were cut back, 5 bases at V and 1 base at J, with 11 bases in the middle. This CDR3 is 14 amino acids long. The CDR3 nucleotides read TGTGCCAGCAGCAGACGACAGTTCCAAGAGACCCAGTACTTC. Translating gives CASSRRQFQETQYF.

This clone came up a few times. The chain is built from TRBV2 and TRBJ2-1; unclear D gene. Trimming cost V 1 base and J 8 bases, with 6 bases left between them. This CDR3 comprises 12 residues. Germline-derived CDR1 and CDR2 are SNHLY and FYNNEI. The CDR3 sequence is CASSEGSHEQFF. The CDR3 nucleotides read TGTGCCAGCAGTGAAGGAAGCCATGAGCAGTTCTTC.

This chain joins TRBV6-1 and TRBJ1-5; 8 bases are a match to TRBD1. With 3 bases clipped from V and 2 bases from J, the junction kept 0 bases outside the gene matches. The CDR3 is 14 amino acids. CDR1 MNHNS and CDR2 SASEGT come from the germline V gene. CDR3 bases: TGTGCCAGCAGTGAGGACAGGGGCAATCAGCCCCAGCATTTT. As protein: CASSEDRGNQPQHF.

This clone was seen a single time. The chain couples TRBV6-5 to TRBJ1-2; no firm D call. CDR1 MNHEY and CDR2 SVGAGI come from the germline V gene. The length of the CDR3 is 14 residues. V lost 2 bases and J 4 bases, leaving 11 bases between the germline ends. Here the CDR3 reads CASSYDSEVYGYTF. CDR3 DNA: TGTGCCAGCAGTTACGATTCAGAAGTCTATGGCTACACCTTC.